This TCR beta chain comes out of a study of T-cell memory formation after mild COVID-19. Background on the study: TCR clusters were mostly confined to one donor each. Study-level points and caveats: Among CD4+ contracting clones, most were CM and EM, and CD8+ ones EMRA.

About this clonotype: The antigen is undetermined. Mismatch with germline at one junction end may stem from a read error.

CDR3 length: 11 residues. Germline V lookup: CDR1 MGHDK, CDR2 SYGVNS. Using its own MiXCR run on the 5' RACE reads, TCRdb lists one record per CDR3 protein. The sample gives just over 400,000 distinct CDR3 sequences, more than 20% of which show up once; roughly 13% is in the top ten. This TCR was sampled from an adult woman who had mild COVID-19 (a few samples of this study predate the infection). Cell type and time point are not known. The V gene is TRBV25-1, the J gene TRBJ2-5; D is unresolved. Sample: PBMCs or a T cell subset sorted from them (not recorded which). CDR3 DNA: TGTGCCAGCAGTGTAGAGGTGACCGAGTACTTC. Translation: CASSVEVTEYF.